This T cell receptor beta chain was identified during a study of T cell clonotyping in hematopoietic cell transplantation. Study-wide points: Higher Inverse Simpson Index values in graft donor and pretransplant recipient predicted broader posttransplant TCR diversity. No sorting was done, leaving CD4 and CD8 contributions mixed.

The CDR3 is 13 amino acids. Trimming stripped 1 base from V and 7 bases from J, with 8 bases between. Germline values: CDR1 SGHVS, CDR2 FQNEAQ. The assay was immunoSEQ multiplex PCR, and TCRdb's table has in-frame clones only and misses some. The sample comprises 12,000 to 15,000 clones, 85% to 90% of which are singletons, and 9.5% to 15% rests with the top ten. This clone has a handful of counts. Its antigen is as yet unknown. This sample comprised PBMCs, obtained 100 days after allogeneic stem cell transplant. The chain links TRBV7-8 to TRBJ1-5, with D tentatively TRBD1 (5 bases). This sequence was found in a male patient aged 50 to 59 who had an allogeneic stem cell transplant from an unrelated donor, so T cells may come from the graft donor. Some clones in this sample may be carry-over from other donors' samples. CDR3 region: CASSLVGDQPQHF. For the CDR3, the DNA is TGTGCCAGCAGCTTAGTTGGGGACCAGCCCCAGCATTTT.